This T cell receptor (beta chain) was sequenced for a study of shared clonotypes between healthy human individuals. Whole-study results and caveats: Shared clonotypes: about 5% naive CD4, about 3.5% naive CD8, around 2.2% memory CD4, more than 0.3% memory CD8.

This clone was picked up a small number of times. What it binds is unknown. Trimming removed 3 bases from V and 7 bases from J, with 16 bases in between. CDR1 is SQVTM and CDR2 is ANQGSEA in the germline V gene. The CDR3 sequence is 14 residues long. Recent acute infections and vaccinations were absent in the healthy HIV-negative adult donors. CCR7-negative CD45RA+ TemRA cells were pooled with CD45RO+ cells for CD8 memory. Source study methods: In the immunoSEQ data, sequences were junction-only and lacked quality scores, so filtering differed. Here immunoSEQ multiplex PCR was the method, and the copy in TCRdb shows in-frame clones only, minus some. V and J calls plus clone size are reproduced from that table; the DNA served to infer D and trimming. The sample has some 100,000 clones, more than 65% seen once.

The sequencing sample was made of memory CD8+ T cells sorted from blood. Subset reported: CD45RO+ cells pooled with CCR7-negative TemRA cells. V gene TRBV29-1 combines with J gene TRBJ2-1, with a tentative D call TRBD1 (5 bases). The TCR sequence derives from a woman aged 25 to 39 in good health. The CDR3, as DNA: TGCAGCGTTGATCTCCGGAACAGGCGTAATGAGCAGTTCTTC. Amino acid sequence: CSVDLRNRRNEQFF.